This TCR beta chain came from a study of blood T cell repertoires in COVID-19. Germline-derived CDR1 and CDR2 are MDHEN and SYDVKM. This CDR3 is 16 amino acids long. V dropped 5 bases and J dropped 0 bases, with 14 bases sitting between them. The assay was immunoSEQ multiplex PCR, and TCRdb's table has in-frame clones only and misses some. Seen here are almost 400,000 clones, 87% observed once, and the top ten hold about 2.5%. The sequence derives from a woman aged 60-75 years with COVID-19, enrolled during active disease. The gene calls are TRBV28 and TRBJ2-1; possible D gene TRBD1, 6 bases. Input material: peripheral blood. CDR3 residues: CASSETGISSYNEQFF. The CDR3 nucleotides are TGTGCCAGCAGTGAAACAGGGATAAGCTCCTACAATGAGCAGTTCTTC. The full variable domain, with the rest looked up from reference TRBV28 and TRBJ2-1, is DVKVTQSSRYLVKRTGEKVFLECVQDMDHENMFWYRQDPGLGLRLIYFSYDVKMKEKGDIPEGYSVSREKKERFSLILESASTNQTSMYLCASSETGISSYNEQFFGPGTRLTVL.